These 26 T cell receptor beta chains came from one sample sequenced in a study of cytomegalovirus exposure and HLA in healthy donors. The PCR made use of 60 Vbeta and 13 Jbeta primers. Profiled with immunoSEQ multiplex PCR; TCRdb holds only in-frame clones, not every one. This table holds over 100,000 clones, about 78% found once. Sequencing was done on a sample of PBMCs. Source of these receptors: a female donor in good health and CMV-seronegative.

The J gene is TRBJ2-7, the V gene TRBV5-1; 8 bases are shared with TRBD1. Looked up from germline, CDR1 is SGHRS and CDR2 is YFSETQ. V gave up 0 bases and J gave up 0 bases; unmatched junction bases: 5. The CDR3 covers 16 residues. CDR3 residues: CASSLGLGQVSYEQYF. CDR3 nucleotides: TGCGCCAGCAGCTTGGGACTGGGACAGGTCTCCTACGAGCAGTACTTC.

The CDR3 here is CSVPRGTGGYEQYF. CDR3 nucleotide sequence: TGCAGCGTGCCCAGGGGGACAGGGGGCTACGAGCAGTACTTC. This chain connects TRBV29-1 to TRBJ2-7; TRBD1 matches at 11 bases. The CDR3 contains 14 residues. Trimming removed 6 bases from V and 3 bases from J; junction bases left unmatched: 7. Germline-derived CDR1 and CDR2 are SQVTM and ANQGSEA.

CDR3 DNA sequence: TGTGCCAGCAGCTTAGCCCCTAGGTTGGACAATGAGCAGTTCTTC. It yields the protein CASSLAPRLDNEQFF. This sequence joins TRBV7-2 and TRBJ2-1; D uncertain. The CDR3 contains 15 residues. Germline V gene sequence: CDR1 SGHTA, CDR2 FQGNSA. V shed 0 bases and J shed 5 bases, with 11 bases lying between them.

The chain employs TRBV5-1 and TRBJ2-7, with 8 positions matching TRBD2. Germline-derived CDR1 and CDR2 are SGHRS and YFSETQ. J lost 6 bases, V lost 2 bases, and 10 bases had no gene match. The CDR3 is 15 residues long. CDR3 protein: CASSFTQETSGEQYF. The DNA of the CDR3 is TGCGCCAGCAGCTTCACCCAGGAAACTAGCGGCGAGCAGTACTTC. Based on the CDR3 plus reference TRBV5-1 and TRBJ2-7, the full variable domain is KAGVTQTPRYLIKTRGQQVTLSCSPISGHRSVSWYQQTPGQGLQFLFEYFSETQRNKGNFPGRFSGRQFSNSRSEMNVSTLELGDSALYLCASSFTQETSGEQYFGPGTRLTVT.

The chain has TRBV27 and TRBJ2-4; 8 bases agree with TRBD2. The trim removed 4 bases at V and 6 bases at J, leaving 8 bases unmatched. The CDR3 runs 15 residues. Germline CDR1 and CDR2: MNHEY and SMNVEV (reference sequence). The CDR3 reads CASSSAPGLGNIQYF. DNA for the CDR3: TGTGCCAGCAGTTCAGCGCCGGGACTAGGAAACATTCAGTACTTC.

The rearrangement joins TRBV15 to TRBJ2-3, with 7 bases aligning to TRBD1. V was pared by 1 base and J by 1 base, with 2 bases of the junction left unmatched. Germline values: CDR1 LNHNV, CDR2 YYDKDF (reference sequence). The CDR3 runs to 15 residues. CDR3 nucleotide sequence: TGTGCCACCAGCAGAGCCGGGACAGGCACAGATACGCAGTATTTT. Translated: CATSRAGTGTDTQYF.

This clone was counted only a few times. The J gene is TRBJ1-1, the V gene TRBV7-2; no reliable D call. The CDR3 contains 13 residues. Germline CDR1 and CDR2: SGHTA and FQGNSA. The V and J ends lost 3 bases and 1 base respectively, with 6 bases between them. CDR3 sequence (DNA): TGTGCCAGCAGCTTGACACCGAACACTGAAGCTTTCTTT. This sequence encodes CASSLTPNTEAFF.

The J gene is TRBJ2-1, the V gene TRBV29-1, with 7 bases that match TRBD2. Germline V lookup: CDR1 SQVTM, CDR2 ANQGSEA. This CDR3 has 14 amino acids. After removal of 4 bases from V and 4 bases from J, the junction contained 7 bases not matched to a gene. CDR3 nucleotide sequence: TGCAGCGTTGTTGGTGGGAGGGGATACAATGAGCAGTTCTTC. Amino acids: CSVVGGRGYNEQFF.

V usage is TRBV15 and J usage is TRBJ1-1; D is perhaps TRBD1 (6 bases). This CDR3 is 15 amino acids long. Trimming cost V 1 base and J 4 bases, with 13 bases left between them. Germline-derived CDR1 and CDR2 are LNHNV and YYDKDF (reference sequence). In DNA, the CDR3 is TGTGCCACCAGCAGAGTAGGGGGTGGGTCCACTGAAGCTTTCTTT. This codes for CATSRVGGGSTEAFF.

The chain employs TRBV5-4 and TRBJ2-3, with TRBD2 matching 7 bases. This CDR3 spans 17 amino acids. Trimming took 0 bases from V and 1 from J; bases not matched to a gene: 8. Germline CDR1 reads SGHNT; CDR2 reads YYREEE (reference sequence). The CDR3: CASSLGSAGEGTDTQYF. The CDR3 DNA follows: TGTGCCAGCAGCTTGGGATCCGCGGGAGAGGGCACAGATACGCAGTATTTT.

This rearrangement joins TRBV5-6 to TRBJ2-7, with 7 bases matching TRBD1. CDR1 is SGHDT, CDR2 YYEEEE, per germline. CDR3 length equals 17 residues. The junction had 14 bases not matched to a gene; V was cut back by 5 bases and J by 0 bases. Here the CDR3 DNA reads TGTGCCAGCAGGCGTACCACAGGGGCTCGGAGCTCCTACGAGCAGTACTTC. This encodes CASRRTTGARSSYEQYF.

The chain uses TRBV9 and TRBJ1-5; D is perhaps TRBD1 (6 bases). This CDR3 contains 17 residues. Germline V gene lookup returns CDR1 SGDLS and CDR2 YYNGEE. Trimming removed 3 bases at V and 0 bases at J, with 16 bases between. The CDR3 region is CASSGPDSSYSNQPQHF. The CDR3 DNA is TGTGCCAGCAGCGGCCCGGACAGCTCCTATAGCAATCAGCCCCAGCATTTT.

The chain uses TRBV2 and TRBJ2-7; 7 bases match TRBD2. Germline V gene lookup returns CDR1 SNHLY and CDR2 FYNNEI. Trimming cost V 8 bases and J 0 bases; bases outside gene matches: 7. The CDR3 has 14 residues. CDR3 sequence (DNA): TGTGCCAGCTGGAGCGGGGAAAGCTCCTACGAGCAGTACTTC. This sequence encodes CASWSGESSYEQYF.

This chain links TRBV5-1 with TRBJ2-5, with D perhaps TRBD1 (6 bases). The J call may be mistaken, given a closer DNA end match to TRBJ2-7. The CDR3 loop spans 14 amino acids. CDR1 and CDR2 (germline): SGHRS, YFSETQ. CDR3 nucleotides: TGCGCCAGCAGCTTGGAGGGACAAGACTACGAGCAGTACTTC. This sequence encodes CASSLEGQDYEQYF.

This chain uses TRBV6-1 with TRBJ1-2, with D unresolved. V lost 0 bases, J lost 8 bases, and 16 bases lay in between. The germline gives CDR1 MNHNS, CDR2 SASEGT. The CDR3 has 15 amino acids. CDR3 coding DNA: TGTGCCAGCAGTGAAGCGCTTTCCAAAAAGCGGGGCTACACCTTC. Its protein is CASSEALSKKRGYTF.

The chain joins TRBV9 to TRBJ1-2, with D possibly being TRBD1 (5 bases). The CDR3 has 18 residues. The V and J ends lost 0 bases and 4 bases respectively, with 22 bases between them. CDR1 is SGDLS, CDR2 YYNGEE, per germline. The CDR3 nucleotides are TGTGCCAGCAGCGTAGGCGGAAGCGGGACCGCTCTTAGCTATGGCTACACCTTC. Translation gives CASSVGGSGTALSYGYTF.

This rearrangement joins TRBV5-1 to TRBJ2-7; 8 nucleotides align to TRBD2. V lost 2 bases to trimming and J lost 4 bases; unmatched junction nucleotides: 14. Germline values: CDR1 SGHRS, CDR2 YFSETQ. The CDR3 is 17 amino acids. For the CDR3, the DNA is TGCGCCAGCAGCTTCCTCCCGCCGGGGAGCGGGAGTTACGAGCAGTACTTC. Translating it yields CASSFLPPGSGSYEQYF.

The chain combines TRBV18 with TRBJ2-7, with TRBD1 as a possible D gene (5 bases). The germline gives CDR1 KGHSH, CDR2 LQKENI. The ends were cut back, 2 bases at V and 8 bases at J, with 16 bases in the middle. The CDR3 has 14 amino acids. The CDR3 bases are TGTGCCAGCTCACCAGGAACAGGCGACCTCCAGCAGTACTTC. It codes for CASSPGTGDLQQYF.

This chain links TRBV19 with TRBJ2-1; a possible D gene is TRBD1 (6 bases). V was trimmed by 6 bases and J by 0 bases, leaving 12 bases between them. Germline V CDR1 and CDR2: LNHDA, SQIVND (reference sequence). CDR3 size: 15 residues. The CDR3 sequence: CASRDGTSSYNEQFF. CDR3 nucleotides: TGTGCCAGTAGGGACGGGACAAGCTCCTACAATGAGCAGTTCTTC.

The gene calls are TRBV13 and TRBJ2-2, with D maybe TRBD2 (5 bases). The germline V gene has CDR1 PRHDT and CDR2 FYEKMQ (reference sequence). The CDR3 totals 14 residues. Trimming removed 1 base from V and 5 bases from J, with 8 bases in between. The CDR3 DNA reads as TGTGCCAGCAGCTTAGTGGAGGTTACCGGGGAGCTGTTTTTT. The encoded protein is CASSLVEVTGELFF.

This clone was seen only a few times. The chain joins TRBV4-1 to TRBJ2-7; 9 bases agree with TRBD1. The junction had 5 bases not matched to a gene; V was cut back by 2 bases and J by 3 bases. CDR1 is MGHRA, CDR2 YSYEKL, per germline. The CDR3 length is 15 residues. The CDR3 loop reads CASSQWTGALYEQYF. For the CDR3, the DNA is TGCGCCAGCAGCCAATGGACAGGGGCCCTCTACGAGCAGTACTTC.

The chain uses TRBV11-3 and TRBJ2-1, with TRBD2 matching over 8 bases. After removal of 1 base from V and 4 bases from J, the junction contained 9 bases not matched to a gene. The CDR3 extends over 17 amino acids. The germline gives CDR1 SGHNT, CDR2 YENEEA. The CDR3 spells CASSLGLGGRRYNEQFF. In nucleotides, the CDR3 is TGTGCCAGCAGCTTAGGTTTAGGCGGGAGGCGGTACAATGAGCAGTTCTTC.

CDR3 residues: CAWSVDSAGYTQYF. The CDR3 DNA reads TGTGCCTGGAGTGTCGATTCAGCGGGATATACGCAGTATTTT. The chain employs TRBV30 and TRBJ2-3; 7 nucleotides agree with TRBD2. The CDR3 length is 14 residues. Losses at the gene ends were 0 bases for V and 7 bases for J; bases not matched to a gene: 7. From germline, CDR1 is GTSNPN and CDR2 SVGIG (reference sequence).

This rearrangement joins TRBV6-1 to TRBJ2-5; D remains ambiguous. The CDR3 covers 13 residues. Trimming shortened V by 1 base and J by 5 bases, and 8 bases separated the two germline ends. Germline V gene sequence: CDR1 MNHNS, CDR2 SASEGT. The CDR3 region is CASSEVARETQYF. The CDR3 DNA reads TGTGCCAGCAGTGAAGTAGCAAGGGAGACCCAGTACTTC.

CDR3 amino acids: CASSTSTGAHQPQHF. CDR3 in DNA: TGTGCCAGCAGCACCTCGACAGGGGCCCATCAGCCCCAGCATTTT. The genes are TRBV9 and TRBJ1-5; 8 positions match TRBD1. The CDR3 has 15 amino acids. Looked up from germline, CDR1 is SGDLS and CDR2 is YYNGEE. V shed 4 bases and J 5 bases; nucleotides not matched to a gene: 8.

The chain links TRBV4-3 to TRBJ2-7; the match to TRBD2 covers 9 bases. This CDR3 comprises 15 residues. V gave up 4 bases and J gave up 3 bases; unmatched junction bases: 7. Germline CDR1 and CDR2: LGHNA and YSLEER. The CDR3 protein is CASSRGVAGDYEQYF. CDR3 DNA: TGCGCCAGCAGCCGGGGGGTAGCGGGAGACTACGAGCAGTACTTC.